These 32 T cell receptor gamma chains were sequenced from one sample in a study of γδ T cells in repeated Plasmodium falciparum infection. Gammadelta T cells were flow-sorted from PBMC into Vgamma9/Vdelta2+ and Vdelta2-negative populations for bulk analysis. TCRdb re-called clones from the multiplex PCR reads via CATT. Among about 30,000 gamma-chain clones, roughly 1.4% were seen once, and the ten largest hold roughly 21%. Sequencing input: gamma-delta T cells from blood. The receptors come from a pool of human donors (malaria-infected and uninfected, not separated).

In its sample, this clone was seen a few times. TCRdb lists the protein of a much larger clone for this DNA, which differs at residue 16, so this is likely a read error; the protein given here is translated from the DNA itself. No call exists for the J gene, whereas the V gene is TRGV3. Germline lookup yields CDR1 VTNTFY and CDR2 YDVSTARD (reference sequence). This CDR3 has 18 amino acids. CDR3 coding DNA: TGTGCCACCTGGGACAGGCTGTCGGGGGAGTTGGGCAAAAAAATCGAGGTATTT. Its protein product is CATWDRLSGELGKKIEVF.

This clone has ten or more counts. For this DNA, TCRdb reports the protein of a much larger clone, which diverges at residue 7, most likely from a read error; the protein presented here is translated directly from the DNA. Other DNA sequences in this sample translate to the same CDR3. This chain links TRGV9 with TRGJP. Trimming took 2 bases from V and 9 from J; bases not matched to a gene: 4. The CDR3 runs 15 residues. Germline CDR1 reads GITISATS; CDR2 reads ISYDGTV (reference sequence). The CDR3 is CALWEEGLGKKIKVF. In nucleotides, the CDR3 is TGTGCCTTGTGGGAGGAAGGGTTGGGCAAAAAAATCAAGGTATTT.

V is TRGV9 and J is TRGJP. Here the J gene was assigned by germline matching of the DNA, as TCRdb has none. The V segment lost 9 bases and the J segment 16 bases; nucleotides outside the gene matches: 21. This CDR3 comprises 16 residues. Germline values: CDR1 GITISATS, CDR2 ISYDGTV (reference sequence). In DNA, the CDR3 is TGTGCCTTGGGGAGGTGCATGAGTTGGGCAAAAAAAATCAAGGTATTT. As protein: CALGRCMSWAKKIKVF.

As regards this clone: At one of its ends the junction is not consistent with the germline gene, which may arise from a read error. The V gene is TRGV3, the J gene TRGJ1 or TRGJ2. The J gene was not available in TCRdb and was assigned here by matching the DNA to germline segments. CDR1 and CDR2 (germline): VTNTFY, YDVSTARD (reference sequence). CDR3 length: 13 residues. CDR3 region: CAPWTGPDFEKLF. CDR3 coding DNA: TGTGCCCCCTGGACAGGCCCTGATTTTGAGAAACTCTTT.

The chain recombines TRGV4 with TRGJP2. The J gene is not listed in TCRdb, so it was assigned here from a DNA match to germline. Unmatched junction bases numbered 11, after V lost 3 bases and J lost 4 bases. Germline lookup yields CDR1 EGSTGY and CDR2 YDSYTSSV. The CDR3 is 16 residues long. Written as DNA, the CDR3 is TGTGCCACCTGGGATCAGTGGCGGTATAGTGATTGGATCAAGACGTTT. Protein: CATWDQWRYSDWIKTF.

In this sample, this clone turned up many times. This chain uses TRGV2 with TRGJ1 or TRGJ2. Trimming cost V 0 bases and J 12 bases; bases outside gene matches: 5. The germline V gene has CDR1 EGSNGY and CDR2 YDSYNSKV. This CDR3 comprises 11 residues. DNA for the CDR3: TGTGCCACCTGGGACGGGGATACGAAACTCTTT. Translated: CATWDGDTKLF.

This clone was recorded many times. V gene TRGV9 combines with J gene TRGJP. Germline assignment: CDR1 GITISATS and CDR2 ISYDGTV (reference sequence). J lost 9 bases, V lost 5 bases, and 4 bases had no gene match. This CDR3 region has 14 residues. The CDR3 here is CALWGGLGKKIKVF. DNA of the CDR3: TGTGCCTTGTGGGGCGGGTTGGGCAAAAAAATCAAGGTATTT.

This clone was counted only a few times. The protein held in TCRdb is that of a much larger clone and does not match this DNA's translation at residue 9, likely because of a read error; the protein shown is translated from the DNA. J gene calling gave no result, while the V gene is TRGV9. Per germline, CDR1 GITISATS and CDR2 ISYDGTV (reference sequence). The CDR3 has 11 amino acids. Written as DNA, the CDR3 is TGTGCCTTGTGGGGGCTAGGAAAGAGACTCTTT. Residues: CALWGLGKRLF.

At least ten counts were recorded for this clone. The J gene is TRGJ1 or TRGJ2, the V gene TRGV5. This CDR3 contains 13 residues. After removal of 5 bases from V and 1 base from J, the junction contained 5 bases not matched to a gene. The germline gives CDR1 VINAFY, CDR2 YDVSNSKD. The CDR3 DNA reads as TGTGCCACCTGGGGCTTAAATTATTATAAGAAACTCTTT. It is translated as CATWGLNYYKKLF.

Note on this clone: Since a far larger clone is one base different, this is likely a read error. Other nucleotide sequences in the sample specify the same CDR3. V gene TRGV9 combines with J gene TRGJP. TCRdb is silent on the J gene; assignment here came from matching the DNA to germline. The CDR3 is 18 amino acids. Looked up from germline, CDR1 is GITISATS and CDR2 is ISYDGTV (reference sequence). CDR3 protein: CALWDSNQQELGKKIKVF. For the CDR3, the DNA is TGTGCCTTGTGGGACTCAAACCAGCAAGAGTTAGGCAAAAAAATCAAGGTATTT.

This clone was observed a handful of times. The TCRdb protein, from a much larger clone, departs from this DNA's translation at residue 6, likely by read error; the protein shown derives from the DNA. The V gene is TRGV9, the J gene TRGJP. The J gene, not given by TCRdb, was assigned here from a germline match of the nucleotide sequence. Germline lookup yields CDR1 GITISATS and CDR2 ISYDGTV (reference sequence). The V and J ends lost 2 bases and 10 bases, in that order; junction bases with no gene match: 11. The CDR3 spans 17 residues. Written as DNA, the CDR3 is TGTGCCTTGTGGGAGGCGCCAATTTATTTGGGCAAAAAAATCAAGGTATTT. Protein product: CALWEAPIYLGKKIKVF.

The table lists this clone with a few counts. A far larger clone is off by one base, so a read error is likely. The sample carries other DNA sequences with the same CDR3. The CDR3, as DNA: TGCGCCACCTGGGATATAGACCTTTATTATAAGAAACTCTTT. Translating gives CATWDIDLYYKKLF. The chain employs TRGV8 and TRGJ1 or TRGJ2. From germline, CDR1 is VENAVY and CDR2 YDSYNSRV. This CDR3 spans 14 amino acids.

This clone was counted a few times. The translation of this DNA and the TCRdb protein of a much larger clone differ at residue 10, probably owing to a read error; the protein shown here is translated from the DNA. The V gene call is TRGV9, and the J gene call is absent. The CDR3 contains 13 residues. Germline loops: CDR1 GITISATS, CDR2 ISYDGTV (reference sequence). This CDR3 reads CALWEVKGRNKLF. DNA of the CDR3: TGTGCCTTGTGGGAGGTAAAGGGTCGAAATAAACTCTTT.

A word on this clone: TCRdb's listed protein matches a much larger clone and diverges from this DNA's translation at residue 10, likely through a read error; the protein shown comes from the DNA. For the CDR3, the DNA is TGTGCCTTGTGGAATTTGTATTATAAGGAACTCTTT. It encodes CALWNLYYKELF. No call exists for the J gene, whereas the V gene is TRGV9. Germline V CDR1 and CDR2: GITISATS, ISYDGTV (reference sequence). The CDR3 is 12 amino acids.

This clone appeared a few times. The protein held in TCRdb is that of a much larger clone and does not match this DNA's translation at residue 3, likely because of a read error; the protein shown is translated from the DNA. This chain uses TRGV3 with TRGJ1 or TRGJ2. Here the J gene came from matching the DNA to germline, since TCRdb omits it. The CDR3 totals 13 residues. The germline CDR1 and CDR2 sequences are VTNTFY and YDVSTARD (reference sequence). This CDR3 reads CAAWDRLYYKKLF. CDR3 nucleotide sequence: TGTGCCGCCTGGGACCGACTTTATTATAAGAAACTCTTT.

This clone was observed a handful of times. This probably arose from a read error, given a far larger clone one base away. The sample carries other DNA sequences with the same CDR3. The chain has TRGV9 and TRGJ1 or TRGJ2. The J gene, missing from TCRdb, was assigned here through DNA to germline matching. Germline lookup yields CDR1 GITISATS and CDR2 ISYDGTV (reference sequence). The CDR3 length is 11 residues. As DNA, the CDR3 is TGTGCCCTGTGGACTTATTATAAGAAACTCTTT. Protein: CALWTYYKKLF.

Relative to its sample, this clone is medium-sized. V is TRGV2 and J is TRGJ1 or TRGJ2. CDR1 and CDR2 from the germline V gene are EGSNGY and YDSYNSKV. With V trimmed by 2 bases and J by 3 bases, 7 bases remained unmatched. The CDR3 consists of 14 residues. CDR3 in amino acids: CATWDAIAYYKKLF. Written as DNA, the CDR3 is TGTGCCACCTGGGACGCCATCGCTTATTATAAGAAACTCTTT.

Worth noting for this clone: This sequence is one base from a far larger clone and is likely a read error. Other DNA sequences within the sample encode an identical CDR3. The rearrangement links TRGV8 to TRGJ1 or TRGJ2. TCRdb leaves out the J gene; it was filled in here by matching the DNA to germline. V lost 2 bases and J lost 7; bases outside the gene matches: 11. Germline CDR1 VENAVY, CDR2 YDSYNSRV. There are 14 residues in the CDR3. In DNA form, the CDR3 reads TGTGCCACCTGGGATAATAGGGGCGACTATAAGAAACTCTTT. This codes for CATWDNRGDYKKLF.

As concerns this clone: Since a far larger clone is one base different, this is likely a read error. Different DNA sequences within this sample yield the same CDR3. The chain combines TRGV8 with TRGJ1 or TRGJ2. As TCRdb names no J gene, one was assigned here on the basis of a DNA match to germline. The CDR3 is made up of 14 amino acids. Germline V lookup: CDR1 VENAVY, CDR2 YDSYNSRV. CDR3 loop: CATWVLRVYYKKLF. DNA for the CDR3: TGCGCCACCTGGGTTCTGCGGGTCTATTATAAGAAACTCTTT.

This clone was recorded at least ten times. This rearrangement joins TRGV9 to TRGJP. TCRdb leaves out the J gene; it was filled in here by matching the DNA to germline. Germline CDR1 reads GITISATS; CDR2 reads ISYDGTV (reference sequence). Germline trimming cut 2 bases from V and 11 bases from J; bases unmatched to any gene: 9. CDR3 length: 16 residues. The CDR3 region has the DNA TGTGCCTTGTGGGAGGGCAGGAAGCTGGGCAAAAAAATCAAGGTATTT. Translated, it gives CALWEGRKLGKKIKVF.

This clone is classed as medium-sized. Other DNA sequences within the sample encode an identical CDR3. The chain links TRGV2 to TRGJ1 or TRGJ2. With V trimmed by 0 bases and J by 6 bases, 5 bases remained unmatched. The CDR3 length is 13 residues. CDR1 and CDR2 from the germline V gene are EGSNGY and YDSYNSKV. CDR3 nucleotide sequence: TGTGCCACCTGGGACGGGCAGGGTTATAAGAAACTCTTT. Translation: CATWDGQGYKKLF.

Regarding this clone: This is likely an artifact of a read error, given a far larger clone one base away. The same CDR3 arises from other DNA sequences in this sample as well. The rearrangement joins TRGV9 to TRGJP. There are 17 residues in the CDR3. The germline V gene encodes CDR1 GITISATS and CDR2 ISYDGTV (reference sequence). This CDR3 reads CALWEVLQELGKKIKVF. The CDR3 region has the DNA TGTGCCTTATGGGAGGTGTTACAAGAGTTGGGCAAAAAAATCAAGGTATTT.

As concerns this clone: This DNA's translation differs at residue 8 from TCRdb's protein, which comes from a much larger clone; a read error is likely, and the protein shown is translated from the DNA. The J gene is TRGJ1 or TRGJ2, the V gene TRGV9. Here the J gene came from matching the DNA to germline, since TCRdb omits it. This CDR3 is built from 13 residues. V shed 3 bases and J 8 bases; nucleotides not matched to a gene: 10. Germline assignment: CDR1 GITISATS and CDR2 ISYDGTV (reference sequence). The CDR3 is CALWEPIRNKKLF. CDR3 nucleotide sequence: TGTGCCTTGTGGGAGCCTATCAGGAATAAGAAACTCTTT.

This clone showed up just a few times. TCRdb records a much larger clone's protein for this DNA, with a difference at residue 3 that likely arises from a read error; the protein given is the translation of the DNA. In DNA form, the CDR3 reads TGTGCCGCCTGGGGCTTTTCGAATTATTATAAGAAACTCTTT. Translating gives CAAWGFSNYYKKLF. This chain links TRGV4 with TRGJ1 or TRGJ2. The CDR3 is made up of 14 amino acids. Looked up from germline, CDR1 is EGSTGY and CDR2 is YDSYTSSV.

This clone was seen a few times. This is likely an artifact of a read error, given a far larger clone one base away. Other DNA sequences in this sample translate to the same CDR3. This chain connects TRGV8 to TRGJ1 or TRGJ2. The J gene, not given by TCRdb, was assigned here from a germline match of the nucleotide sequence. The CDR3 is 11 amino acids. Germline V lookup: CDR1 VENAVY, CDR2 YDSYNSRV. CDR3 region: CATWDRKQKLF. CDR3 bases: TGCGCCACCTGGGATAGGAAGCAGAAACTCTTT.

This clone showed up just a few times. TCRdb's protein, taken from a much larger clone, differs from this DNA's translation at residue 5, likely owing to a read error; the protein displayed comes from the DNA. This chain links TRGV4 with TRGJ1 or TRGJ2. In the absence of a J gene in TCRdb, the DNA was matched to germline to assign it here. The CDR3 runs 13 residues. V lost 5 bases, J lost 2 bases, and 6 bases stayed unmatched. Germline-derived CDR1 and CDR2 are EGSTGY and YDSYTSSV. The CDR3 sequence: CATWGSYYYKKLF. CDR3 DNA sequence: TGTGCCACCTGGGGTTCATATTATTATAAGAAACTCTTT.

This clone was observed at least ten times. The chain employs TRGV9 and TRGJ1 or TRGJ2. V gave up 2 bases and J gave up 10 bases; unmatched junction bases: 20. The CDR3 totals 16 residues. In germline, CDR1 is GITISATS, CDR2 ISYDGTV (reference sequence). The CDR3 region is CALWEAYIDSNPKKLF. CDR3 bases: TGTGCCTTGTGGGAGGCATATATCGATTCCAATCCCAAGAAACTCTTT.

In the case of this clone: The protein TCRdb gives is from a much larger clone and does not agree with this DNA's translation at residue 14, likely a read error; the protein shown here comes from the DNA. Here the V gene is TRGV9, but the J gene went uncalled. CDR1 is GITISATS, CDR2 ISYDGTV, per germline (reference sequence). This CDR3 has 16 residues. In DNA form, the CDR3 reads TGTGCCTTGTGGGAGGCCATGAGAAAGGGCAAAAAAATCGAGGTATTT. This gives the protein CALWEAMRKGKKIEVF.

Regarding this clone: A far larger clone is a single base away, which makes a read error likely. In the same sample, other DNA sequences code for this CDR3. V usage is TRGV2 and J usage is TRGJ1 or TRGJ2. The CDR3 totals 12 residues. The V gene's germline CDR1 is EGSNGY and CDR2 YDSYNSKV. The CDR3 reads CATWDGGHEKLF. The CDR3 bases are TGTGCCACCTGGGACGGAGGGCATGAGAAACTCTTC.

This clone is judged large. The same CDR3 also results from other DNA sequences found in this sample. The V call is TRGV9, the J call TRGJ1 or TRGJ2. The CDR3 has 11 amino acids. Germline CDR1 and CDR2: GITISATS and ISYDGTV (reference sequence). Trimming removed 0 bases from V and 9 bases from J; junction bases left unmatched: 2. CDR3 loop: CALWEVPKKLF. CDR3 DNA: TGTGCCTTGTGGGAGGTGCCTAAGAAACTCTTT.

This clone was detected a few times. Translating this DNA gives a protein that differs at residue 4 from the TCRdb one, which belongs to a much larger clone; a read error is likely, and the protein shown is this translation. The chain carries TRGV9 and TRGJP2. Here the J gene came from matching the DNA to germline, since TCRdb omits it. The germline gives CDR1 GITISATS, CDR2 ISYDGTV (reference sequence). This CDR3 contains 13 residues. CDR3 in amino acids: CALRDGSDWIKTF. DNA for the CDR3: TGTGCCTTGCGGGACGGTAGTGATTGGATCAAGACGTTT.

This clone has just a few counts. TCRdb's protein, taken from a much larger clone, differs from this DNA's translation at residue 4, likely owing to a read error; the protein displayed comes from the DNA. This chain connects TRGV2 to TRGJ1 or TRGJ2. This CDR3 is 12 amino acids long. Germline-derived CDR1 and CDR2 are EGSNGY and YDSYNSKV. CDR3 amino acids: CATLDSWYKKLF. In DNA, the CDR3 is TGTGCCACCTTGGACTCGTGGTATAAGAAACTCTTT.